Each of the 25 T cell receptor beta chains below was sequenced from the same sample in a study of cytomegalovirus exposure and HLA in healthy donors. This PCR relied on a set of 60 Vbeta primers and 13 Jbeta primers. Here immunoSEQ multiplex PCR was the method, and the copy in TCRdb shows in-frame clones only, minus some. The table has more than 95,000 clones, approximately 81% seen once. The specimen was PBMCs. All receptors come from a woman between 25 and 40 years old in good health and CMV-seronegative.

J is TRBJ2-1 and V is TRBV15; TRBD2 matches 10 bases. This CDR3 has 16 residues. J lost 5 bases, V lost 0 bases, and 4 bases had no gene match. CDR1 is LNHNV and CDR2 is YYDKDF in the germline V gene (reference sequence). The CDR3 here is CATSRERLAGDNEQFF. CDR3 DNA: TGTGCCACCAGCAGAGAACGGCTAGCGGGAGACAATGAGCAGTTCTTC.

This chain links TRBV25-1 with TRBJ2-7; TRBD1 matches 9 bases. The germline V gene encodes CDR1 MGHDK and CDR2 SYGVNS. The CDR3 contains 15 residues. With V trimmed by 3 bases and J by 4 bases, 7 bases remained unmatched. CDR3 sequence reads: CASSETGQGKYEQYF. The CDR3 coding sequence is TGTGCCAGCAGTGAGACTGGACAGGGGAAGTACGAGCAGTACTTC.

Here the CDR3 reads CASSIAQGGAQETQYF. CDR3 coding DNA: TGTGCCAGTAGTATAGCGCAGGGTGGGGCCCAAGAGACCCAGTACTTC. The chain recombines TRBV19 with TRBJ2-5; weak D call: TRBD1 (5 bases). Germline loops: CDR1 LNHDA, CDR2 SQIVND (reference sequence). Trimming took off 1 base at V and 1 base at J, with 13 bases between the two ends. This CDR3 region has 16 residues.

The chain joins TRBV11-2 to TRBJ1-2, with 9 positions matching TRBD1. From germline, CDR1 is SGHAT and CDR2 FQNNGV. CDR3 size: 15 residues. Losses at the gene ends were 5 bases for V and 6 bases for J; bases not matched to a gene: 10. CDR3 in DNA: TGTGCCAGCAGCCCCTCACGGACAGGGGTTAATGGCTACACCTTC. It specifies CASSPSRTGVNGYTF.

The gene calls are TRBV7-9 and TRBJ2-3, with a possible D match to TRBD2 (6 bases). CDR3 size: 15 residues. In germline, CDR1 is SEHNR, CDR2 FQNEAQ (reference sequence). Trimming removed 7 bases at V and 2 bases at J, with 16 bases between. The CDR3: CASTSAGRFTDTQYF. The CDR3 DNA sequence: TGTGCCAGCACCTCCGCCGGGAGATTCACAGATACGCAGTATTTT.

V gene TRBV20-1 combines with J gene TRBJ2-7, with unresolved D. Per the germline V gene, CDR1 is DFQATT and CDR2 is SNEGSKA (reference sequence). The CDR3 spans 11 residues. The ends were cut back, 3 bases at V and 3 bases at J, with 6 bases in the middle. The CDR3 spells CSARTRYEQYF. CDR3 DNA sequence: TGCAGTGCTAGGACACGCTACGAGCAGTACTTC.

The gene calls are TRBV6-5 and TRBJ2-7, with TRBD2 matching over 8 bases. V was pared by 6 bases and J by 2 bases, with 6 bases of the junction left unmatched. The germline V gene encodes CDR1 MNHEY and CDR2 SVGAGI. CDR3 length: 14 residues. CDR3 protein: CASSAGGLAYEQYF. DNA for the CDR3: TGTGCCAGCAGCGCGGGGGGCCTCGCCTACGAGCAGTACTTC.

The chain links TRBV18 to TRBJ1-1; D is ambiguous. Germline lookup yields CDR1 KGHSH and CDR2 LQKENI. V lost 2 bases, J lost 2 bases, and 9 bases lay in between. The CDR3 contains 14 residues. CDR3 region: CASSPDNINTEAFF. The CDR3 DNA follows: TGTGCCAGCTCACCAGACAATATTAACACTGAAGCTTTCTTT.

The chain joins TRBV28 to TRBJ2-7; 12 positions agree with TRBD2. V trimming: 2 bases; J trimming: 6 bases; junction bases outside the gene matches: 5. CDR3 length: 15 residues. Per the germline V gene, CDR1 is MDHEN and CDR2 is SYDVKM. The CDR3 DNA reads as TGTGCCAGCAGTTTACTAGCGGGAGGGAGGGGCGAGCAGTACTTC. As protein: CASSLLAGGRGEQYF.

This chain joins TRBV7-8 and TRBJ2-7, with 12 positions matching TRBD2. The V and J ends lost 1 base and 6 bases, in that order; junction bases with no gene match: 4. The CDR3 runs to 15 residues. CDR1 and CDR2 from the germline V gene are SGHVS and FQNEAQ. The CDR3 loop reads CASSLGTSGIREQYF. As DNA, the CDR3 is TGTGCCAGCAGCTTAGGGACTAGCGGGATACGCGAGCAGTACTTC.

This chain uses TRBV5-4 with TRBJ2-7, with TRBD2 matching 13 bases. Germline assignment: CDR1 SGHNT and CDR2 YYREEE (reference sequence). The CDR3 totals 16 residues. The J segment lost 6 bases and the V segment lost 3 bases, leaving 9 bases of the junction unmatched. The CDR3 DNA follows: TGTGCCAGCAGCTCCAGGACTAGCGGGAGCTTTTCCGAGCAGTACTTC. Translation: CASSSRTSGSFSEQYF.

This rearrangement joins TRBV6-1 to TRBJ2-5; TRBD1 aligns across 12 bases. The J call may be in error: the DNA end matches TRBJ2-7 better. CDR1 is MNHNS, CDR2 SASEGT, per germline. There are 15 residues in the CDR3. CDR3 DNA: TGTGCCAGCAGTGAGGGACAGGGGGCGCATTACGAGCAGTACTTC. Its protein is CASSEGQGAHYEQYF.

J is TRBJ1-1 and V is TRBV28; D remains ambiguous. CDR1 is MDHEN, CDR2 SYDVKM, per germline. This CDR3 has 15 amino acids. The V end was cut by 5 bases, the J end by 1 base, with 14 bases between. The CDR3 DNA reads as TGTGCCAGCAGTGTCTGGAAAGTAGCGAACACTGAAGCTTTCTTT. This sequence encodes CASSVWKVANTEAFF.

The rearrangement joins TRBV5-1 to TRBJ2-1; 9 nucleotides match TRBD2. This CDR3 has 17 residues. Germline V lookup: CDR1 SGHRS, CDR2 YFSETQ. J gave up 6 bases and V 0 bases, and 10 bases lay outside the gene matches. The CDR3 sequence is CASSLAPSGEISNEQFF. DNA of the CDR3: TGCGCCAGCAGCTTGGCACCTAGCGGGGAGATTTCCAATGAGCAGTTCTTC.

The rearrangement joins TRBV5-6 to TRBJ2-7; possibly TRBD1 for D (5 bases). V gave up 2 bases and J gave up 3 bases, with 6 bases separating them. The CDR3 has 12 residues. Germline lookup yields CDR1 SGHDT and CDR2 YYEEEE. The CDR3 region is CASSLGDYEQYF. The CDR3 nucleotides read TGTGCCAGCAGCTTAGGGGACTACGAGCAGTACTTC.

This clone has just one count. The chain combines TRBV7-2 with TRBJ2-1, with TRBD2 matching 7 bases. CDR3 length equals 16 residues. The J segment lost 5 bases and the V segment lost 0 bases, leaving 7 bases of the junction unmatched. The germline V gene encodes CDR1 SGHTA and CDR2 FQGNSA. The CDR3 DNA sequence: TGTGCCAGCAGCTTAGCGCTGGGACTAAGAGACAATGAGCAGTTCTTC. The encoded protein is CASSLALGLRDNEQFF.

The chain recombines TRBV13 with TRBJ2-2; unclear D gene. The CDR3 has 13 residues. The germline gives CDR1 PRHDT, CDR2 FYEKMQ (reference sequence). Trimming stripped 1 base from V and 2 bases from J, with 2 bases between. The CDR3 loop is CASSLVNTGELFF. DNA of the CDR3: TGTGCCAGCAGCTTAGTAAACACCGGGGAGCTGTTTTTT.

The genes are TRBV7-3 and TRBJ2-1; tentatively, D is TRBD2 (5 bases). V lost 2 bases and J lost 5, with 13 bases in between. The CDR3 sequence is 15 residues long. Per the germline V gene, CDR1 is SGHTA and CDR2 is FQGTGA. The CDR3 here is CASSLVPAANNEQFF. CDR3 DNA sequence: TGTGCCAGCAGCTTAGTCCCAGCGGCCAACAATGAGCAGTTCTTC. Combining the CDR3 with reference TRBV7-3 and TRBJ2-1 gives the whole variable domain GAGVSQTPSNKVTEKGKYVELRCDPISGHTALYWYRQSLGQGPEFLIYFQGTGAADDSGLPNDRFFAVRPEGSVSTLKIQRTERGDSAVYLCASSLVPAANNEQFFGPGTRLTVL.

This chain uses TRBV10-2 with TRBJ2-5, with 9 bases identical to TRBD1. The J call is doubtful: the DNA matches TRBJ2-7 better. The CDR3 has 14 amino acids. Germline-derived CDR1 and CDR2 are WSHSY and SAAADI. The chain's CDR3 is CASKQGQGDYEQYF. The CDR3 DNA sequence: TGCGCCAGCAAGCAGGGACAGGGTGACTACGAGCAGTACTTC.

This chain links TRBV10-1 with TRBJ2-2, with 8 bases fitting TRBD2. The V segment lost 6 bases and the J segment 6 bases; nucleotides outside the gene matches: 6. The CDR3 totals 14 residues. Per germline, CDR1 WNHNN and CDR2 SYGVQD (reference sequence). The DNA of the CDR3 is TGCGCCAGCAGAAAGCGGGAGTCGTCCGGGGAGCTGTTTTTT. Amino acids: CASRKRESSGELFF.

V usage is TRBV5-8 and J usage is TRBJ2-3; tentative D call: TRBD1 (5 bases). Germline V gene data show CDR1 as SGHTS and CDR2 as YDEGEE. The CDR3 spans 15 residues. Trimming removed 4 bases at V and 0 bases at J, with 12 bases between. CDR3 loop: CASSLWGSSTDTQYF. The DNA of the CDR3 is TGTGCCAGCAGCCTCTGGGGCAGTAGCACAGATACGCAGTATTTT.

The chain has TRBV14 and TRBJ2-5, with a possible D match to TRBD1 (5 bases). The germline V and J ends were trimmed by 4 bases and 5 bases, with 17 bases remaining between them. The length of the CDR3 is 15 residues. CDR1 and CDR2 (germline): SGHDN, FVKESK. The CDR3 DNA reads TGTGCCAGCAGCCTCCAGACAGCGAAATGGGAGACCCAGTACTTC. This gives the protein CASSLQTAKWETQYF.

The rearrangement uses TRBV25-1 and TRBJ1-5; D possibly corresponds to TRBD1 (5 bases). Germline V lookup: CDR1 MGHDK, CDR2 SYGVNS. This CDR3 is 17 amino acids long. Trimming removed 4 bases from V and 3 bases from J, with 19 bases in between. The CDR3 region is CASSGKAGSGINQPQHF. CDR3 nucleotide sequence: TGTGCCAGCAGTGGAAAAGCAGGGTCAGGAATCAATCAGCCCCAGCATTTT. Full variable domain (remainder filled in from reference TRBV25-1 and TRBJ1-5): EADIYQTPRYLVIGTGKKITLECSQTMGHDKMYWYQQDPGMELHLIHYSYGVNSTEKGDLSSESTVSRIRTEHFPLTLESARPSHTSQYLCASSGKAGSGINQPQHFGDGTRLSIL.

The CDR3 region has the DNA TGTGCCAGTAGTATGGGGAGGGGATCAGTGCTGTTTTTT. Protein sequence: CASSMGRGSVLFF. This chain links TRBV19 with TRBJ2-2; TRBD2 aligns across 7 bases. V trimming: 3 bases; J trimming: 13 bases; junction bases outside the gene matches: 8. The germline CDR1 and CDR2 sequences are LNHDA and SQIVND (reference sequence). The CDR3 spans 13 residues.

This clone appeared a few times. The V gene is TRBV4-1, the J gene TRBJ1-2; D not certain. This CDR3 contains 14 residues. Deletions cut 1 base from V and 6 bases from J, with 12 bases between. Per the germline V gene, CDR1 is MGHRA and CDR2 is YSYEKL. The CDR3 DNA sequence: TGCGCCAGCAGCCAAGTTATGAGGCTACATGGCTACACCTTC. Its translation is CASSQVMRLHGYTF.